Presented here are 13 T cell receptor beta chains from one specimen sequenced in a study of blood T cell repertoires in COVID-19. Profiled with immunoSEQ multiplex PCR; TCRdb holds only in-frame clones, not every one. The table lists 250,000 to 400,000 clones, roughly 84% of them singletons. Sequencing was performed on peripheral blood. The receptors were gathered from a middle-aged man with active or convalescent COVID-19.

The chain employs TRBV28 and TRBJ2-7; 10 positions agree with TRBD1. The CDR3 is made up of 15 amino acids. Trimming took 5 bases from V and 7 from J; bases not matched to a gene: 11. Germline-derived CDR1 and CDR2 are MDHEN and SYDVKM. The CDR3: CASSPWDRGAGEQYF. In nucleotides, the CDR3 is TGTGCCAGCAGTCCTTGGGACAGGGGAGCTGGAGAGCAGTACTTC. Full variable domain (missing parts from reference TRBV28 and TRBJ2-7): DVKVTQSSRYLVKRTGEKVFLECVQDMDHENMFWYRQDPGLGLRLIYFSYDVKMKEKGDIPEGYSVSREKKERFSLILESASTNQTSMYLCASSPWDRGAGEQYFGPGTRLTVT.

Points on this clone: An end of the junction differs from the germline gene, which may be a read error. The rearrangement links TRBV2 to TRBJ1-2; D call uncertain. The CDR3 length is 11 residues. Germline values: CDR1 SNHLY, CDR2 FYNNEI. CDR3 coding DNA: TGTGCCAGCAGTGCGGCGGGGATCCCCCGCTTC. Its translation: CASSAAGIPRF.

The chain uses TRBV5-4 and TRBJ1-1; D gene uncertain. The CDR3 has 13 amino acids. Trimming shortened V by 2 bases and J by 1 base, and 6 bases separated the two germline ends. Germline CDR1 reads SGHNT; CDR2 reads YYREEE (reference sequence). As DNA, the CDR3 is TGTGCCAGCAGCTTAAGAGGGAACACTGAAGCTTTCTTT. As protein: CASSLRGNTEAFF.

The sample holds one count of this clone. CDR3 residues: CASSLGDRLYYGYTF. CDR3 nucleotide sequence: TGTGCCAGCAGCTTAGGGGACAGGCTATACTATGGCTACACCTTC. This rearrangement joins TRBV7-8 to TRBJ1-2, with TRBD1 identical over 8 bases. Per the germline V gene, CDR1 is SGHVS and CDR2 is FQNEAQ. The CDR3 spans 15 residues. The V gene end was trimmed by 1 base and the J gene end by 3 bases; junction bases not matched to a gene: 4.

The chain is built from TRBV3-1 (or the pseudogene TRBV3-2) and TRBJ2-2; no clear D. The germline CDR1 and CDR2 sequences are LGHDT and YNNKEL (reference sequence). The V end was cut by 1 base, the J end by 7 bases, with 10 bases between. CDR3 size: 14 residues. The CDR3 DNA sequence: TGTGCCAGCAGCCAAGCAGGAATTGGCGGGGAGCTGTTTTTT. Protein sequence: CASSQAGIGGELFF.

The chain couples TRBV6-5 to TRBJ1-2; 8 nucleotides line up with TRBD1. Trimming removed 4 bases from V and 4 bases from J; junction bases left unmatched: 5. Germline-derived CDR1 and CDR2 are MNHEY and SVGAGI. The length of the CDR3 is 14 residues. CDR3 DNA: TGTGCCAGCAGTTTGGGTCAGGGGGCCTATGGCTACACCTTC. Its protein product is CASSLGQGAYGYTF.

The chain recombines TRBV18 with TRBJ1-2; no definite D call. This CDR3 contains 13 residues. Trimming removed 4 bases at V and 7 bases at J, with 13 bases between. The germline V gene encodes CDR1 KGHSH and CDR2 LQKENI. The CDR3 spells CASSRSTELGYTF. DNA of the CDR3: TGTGCCAGCTCACGCTCGACGGAGCTTGGCTACACCTTC.

The genes are TRBV9 and TRBJ1-5; tentatively, D is TRBD1 (5 bases). The CDR3 consists of 18 residues. V was clipped by 0 bases and J by 1 base, with 17 bases between them. CDR1 and CDR2 from the germline V gene are SGDLS and YYNGEE. The CDR3 nucleotides are TGTGCCAGCAGCGTAGCTACTATAGGGGCAGGGAGCAATCAGCCCCAGCATTTT. Its translation is CASSVATIGAGSNQPQHF.

The chain employs TRBV30 and TRBJ1-4, with D tentatively TRBD1 (5 bases). The CDR3 is 15 amino acids. The V gene's germline CDR1 is GTSNPN and CDR2 SVGIG (reference sequence). Trimming stripped 0 bases from V and 0 bases from J, with 8 bases between. DNA for the CDR3: TGTGCCTGGAGTGTACAGGTAGCAACTAATGAAAAACTGTTTTTT. Protein: CAWSVQVATNEKLFF.

The chain employs TRBV5-1 and TRBJ2-4; 8 nucleotides line up with TRBD2. The germline V gene has CDR1 SGHRS and CDR2 YFSETQ. This CDR3 spans 14 amino acids. V dropped 2 bases and J dropped 9; count of bases not matched to a gene: 7. Here the CDR3 DNA reads TGCGCCAGCAGCTTCGAGCGGGAGACCGGCATTCAGTACTTC. Translation gives CASSFERETGIQYF. The whole variable domain, remainder taken from reference TRBV5-1 and TRBJ2-4, is KAGVTQTPRYLIKTRGQQVTLSCSPISGHRSVSWYQQTPGQGLQFLFEYFSETQRNKGNFPGRFSGRQFSNSRSEMNVSTLELGDSALYLCASSFERETGIQYFGAGTRLSVL.

The chain links TRBV6-1 to TRBJ2-7; D uncertain. The germline V and J ends were trimmed by 3 bases and 4 bases, with 13 bases remaining between them. Looked up from germline, CDR1 is MNHNS and CDR2 is SASEGT. The CDR3 covers 14 residues. The CDR3 sequence: CASSEVPEVYEQYF. CDR3 coding DNA: TGTGCCAGCAGTGAGGTCCCAGAGGTGTACGAGCAGTACTTC.

The chain employs TRBV4-1 and TRBJ2-1, with 9 positions matching TRBD2. Germline CDR1 and CDR2: MGHRA and YSYEKL. This CDR3 has 16 amino acids. J was trimmed by 0 bases and V by 4 bases; bases with no gene match: 4. CDR3 loop: CASSLFSGSSYNEQFF. DNA for the CDR3: TGCGCCAGCAGCCTTTTTAGCGGGAGCTCCTACAATGAGCAGTTCTTC.

V usage is TRBV19 and J usage is TRBJ2-3; 14 positions match TRBD2. The CDR3 has 19 amino acids. V was clipped by 3 bases and J by 1 base; unmatched bases: 9. Germline V gives CDR1 LNHDA, CDR2 SQIVND (reference sequence). As DNA, the CDR3 is TGTGCCAGTAGTATCCCACGACTAGCGGGGGGGCCGGGCACAGATACGCAGTATTTT. It translates to CASSIPRLAGGPGTDTQYF.